A selection of T cell receptor beta chains follows, all from one sample in a study of T cells after yellow fever vaccination. Using its own MiXCR run on the 5' RACE reads, TCRdb lists one record per CDR3 protein. The repertoire has over 250,000 distinct CDR3 sequences, 5.2% of them found once; the top ten carry around 3.5%. The starting material was CD4+ T cells sorted from PBMCs, obtained on the day of the yellow fever booster vaccination. These receptors all come from a man between 18 and 35 years old who received the YFV17D yellow fever vaccine. The CDR3 runs from the conserved cysteine through the conserved F or W. Fields, in order: D gene, J gene, V gene, clone size, CDR3 protein, CDR3 DNA. A D gene is named only where the DNA matches it firmly. Clone sizes are given selectively: once, few, many, or a class where the clone is expanded.

>-|TRBJ2-5|TRBV6-5|few
CASTVGGGARETQYF
TGTGCCAGCACTGTCGGAGGGGGGGCACGCGAGACCCAGTACTTC
>-|TRBJ1-2|TRBV5-1|many
CASSLSRGGYTF
TGCGCCAGCAGCCTGTCCCGCGGGGGCTACACCTTC
>-|TRBJ1-1|TRBV20-1|many
CSARGRRGAFF
TGCAGTGCTCGTGGACGGAGAGGAGCTTTCTTT
>TRBD1|TRBJ1-1|TRBV2|-
CASSIDRVSTEAFF
TGTGCCAGCAGCATCGACAGGGTCAGCACTGAAGCTTTCTTT
>TRBD2|TRBJ2-1|TRBV5-6|few
CASSPRRGGGNEQFF
TGTGCCAGCAGCCCAAGGCGGGGGGGCGGCAATGAGCAGTTCTTC
>-|TRBJ1-6|TRBV6-1|few
CASSGRTDTNSPLHF
TGTGCCAGCAGTGGTAGGACAGACACCAATTCACCCCTCCACTTT
>-|TRBJ2-2|TRBV29-1|many
CSVSENTGELFF
TGCAGCGTTTCCGAGAACACCGGGGAGCTGTTTTTT
>TRBD1|TRBJ1-1|TRBV18|few
CASGGTGAALGTEAFF
TGTGCCAGTGGGGGGACAGGGGCCGCCCTGGGCACTGAAGCTTTCTTT
>-|TRBJ1-2|TRBV6-1|few
CASSEGPGVNYGYTF
TGTGCCAGCAGTGAAGGTCCGGGGGTGAACTATGGCTACACCTTC
>TRBD2|TRBJ2-1|TRBV6-5|-
CASSYSAAGGYNEQFF
TGTGCCAGCAGTTACTCTGCGGCGGGGGGGTACAATGAGCAGTTCTTC
>TRBD1|TRBJ2-5|TRBV5-1|-
CASSPTGTGGRETQYF
TGCGCCAGCAGCCCCACCGGGACAGGGGGTAGGGAGACCCAGTACTTC
>TRBD1|TRBJ2-5|TRBV30|-
CAWSGTVGTQYF
TGTGCCTGGTCCGGGACAGTTGGGACCCAGTACTTC
>-|TRBJ2-7|TRBV20-1|many
CSARDQGSSYEQYF
TGCAGTGCTAGAGATCAGGGCAGCTCCTACGAGCAGTACTTC
>-|TRBJ1-2|TRBV5-6|-
CASSLAPGQLYGYTF
TGTGCCAGCAGCTTGGCCCCTGGACAGCTCTATGGCTACACCTTC
>-|TRBJ2-1|TRBV27|-
CASSFIRSSYNEQFF
TGTGCCAGCAGTTTCATCAGGAGTTCCTACAATGAGCAGTTCTTC
>TRBD1|TRBJ2-5|TRBV5-1|many
CASGDLTGYGETQYF
TGCGCCAGCGGAGACTTGACAGGGTACGGGGAGACCCAGTACTTC
>-|TRBJ1-1|TRBV12-3/TRBV12-4|-
CASSLGTTEAFF
TGTGCCAGCAGTCTCGGTACGACTGAAGCTTTCTTT
>TRBD1|TRBJ1-2|TRBV12-3/TRBV12-4|few
CASSRDRVGYTF
TGTGCCAGCAGCCGAGACAGGGTTGGCTACACCTTC
>TRBD2|TRBJ2-3|TRBV7-8|-
CASSLWGAGELTDTQYF
TGTGCCAGCAGCTTATGGGGTGCGGGGGAGCTCACAGATACGCAGTATTTT
>-|TRBJ1-4|TRBV5-1|-
CASSLDGPVKLFF
TGCGCCAGCAGCTTGGACGGCCCGGTAAAACTGTTTTTT
>-|TRBJ1-1|TRBV7-8|many
CASSSVGGGTEAFF
TGTGCCAGCAGCTCCGTGGGAGGAGGGACTGAAGCTTTCTTT
>TRBD1|TRBJ2-7|TRBV20-1|few
CSAGRDRGTYEQYF
TGCAGTGCCGGCCGGGACAGGGGTACCTACGAGCAGTACTTC
>-|TRBJ2-2|TRBV12-3/TRBV12-4|-
CASGRGINTGELFF
TGTGCCAGCGGTAGGGGTATTAACACCGGGGAGCTGTTTTTT
>-|TRBJ1-6|TRBV5-5|-
CASSPPFGSSYNSPLHF
TGTGCCAGCAGCCCGCCGTTTGGGAGCTCCTATAATTCACCCCTCCACTTT
>-|TRBJ2-4|TRBV18|many
CASSPLPLGGLAKNIQYF
TGTGCCAGCTCACCACTGCCTTTGGGGGGCCTAGCCAAAAACATTCAGTACTTC
>-|TRBJ1-1|TRBV18|-
CASSPQVSARRNTEAFF
TGTGCCAGCTCACCTCAAGTTAGCGCACGGAGGAACACTGAAGCTTTCTTT
>-|TRBJ1-4|TRBV6-1|-
CASRLGVNEKLFF
TGTGCCAGCAGATTGGGGGTTAATGAAAAACTGTTTTTT
>-|TRBJ2-1|TRBV12-3/TRBV12-4|many
CASDRGQLRGGEQFF
TGTGCCAGCGACCGTGGACAGCTCAGAGGAGGTGAGCAGTTCTTC
>TRBD2|TRBJ2-3|TRBV3-1|many
CASALAGLTDTQYF
TGTGCCAGCGCGCTAGCGGGCCTAACAGATACGCAGTATTTT
>-|TRBJ2-1|TRBV6-5|-
CASTGRVASSYNEQFF
TGTGCCAGCACCGGACGCGTTGCGAGCAGCTACAATGAGCAGTTCTTC
>-|TRBJ1-2|TRBV18|few
CASSPPGHTGYGYTF
TGTGCCAGCTCACCTCCGGGACATACAGGGTATGGCTACACCTTC
>-|TRBJ1-5|TRBV12-3/TRBV12-4|many
CASSFRDSNQPQHF
TGTGCCAGCAGCTTCCGGGACAGCAATCAGCCCCAGCATTTT
>-|TRBJ2-4|TRBV4-1|-
CASSQGRWGRDRAKNIQYF
TGCGCCAGCAGCCAAGGTCGGTGGGGCAGGGATCGAGCCAAAAACATTCAGTACTTC
>-|TRBJ2-1|TRBV7-2|few
CASSSRRRVGEQFF
TGTGCCAGCAGCTCCAGGAGGAGGGTCGGTGAGCAGTTCTTC
>TRBD2|TRBJ2-7|TRBV18|-
CASSPGGGGLDEQYF
TGTGCCAGCTCACCCGGTGGCGGGGGGCTCGACGAGCAGTACTTC
>-|TRBJ1-2|TRBV4-3|-
CASSQGAENYGYTF
TGCGCCAGCAGCCAAGGGGCGGAGAACTATGGCTACACCTTC
>-|TRBJ2-1|TRBV7-2|-
CASSLGLTGISYNEQFF
TGTGCCAGCAGCTTAGGGCTCACAGGGATATCCTACAATGAGCAGTTCTTC
>TRBD2|TRBJ2-3|TRBV7-9|many
CASSLGEGPADTQYF
TGTGCCAGCAGCTTAGGGGAGGGCCCTGCAGATACGCAGTATTTT
>TRBD2|TRBJ2-3|TRBV5-1|few
CASSSSGGAIDTQYF
TGCGCCAGCAGCTCTAGCGGGGGGGCGATAGATACGCAGTATTTT
>-|TRBJ2-1|TRBV20-1|-
CSARGLGDNEQFF
TGCAGTGCTAGAGGACTCGGAGACAATGAGCAGTTCTTC
>TRBD2|TRBJ2-2|TRBV20-1|few
CSARDLRRGADTGELFF
TGCAGTGCTAGAGATCTGAGGCGGGGGGCAGACACCGGGGAGCTGTTTTTT
>-|TRBJ1-1|TRBV6-2/TRBV6-3|many
CASSRGVGGTEAFF
TGTGCCAGCAGCCGGGGGGTTGGAGGCACTGAAGCTTTCTTT
>-|TRBJ1-6|TRBV7-9|few
CASSLLSGRAAPLHF
TGTGCCAGCAGCTTATTAAGCGGGCGGGCAGCACCCCTCCACTTT
>TRBD1|TRBJ2-7|TRBV18|-
CASARGQVPYEQYF
TGTGCCAGCGCGCGGGGACAGGTCCCCTACGAGCAGTACTTC
>-|TRBJ2-3|TRBV7-2|few
CASSLSVLATLGTDTQYF
TGTGCCAGCAGCTTAAGTGTTCTAGCGACCCTTGGCACAGATACGCAGTATTTT
>-|TRBJ1-6|TRBV7-9|few
CASTREYNSPLHF
TGTGCCAGCACCCGGGAATATAATTCACCCCTCCACTTT
>-|TRBJ2-1|TRBV3-1|-
CASSALSGSATYNEQFF
TGTGCCAGCAGCGCACTTTCCGGGAGTGCGACTTACAATGAGCAGTTCTTC
>-|TRBJ2-7|TRBV5-4|-
CASSLVSQGGYEQYF
TGTGCCAGCAGCTTGGTCTCCCAGGGCGGCTACGAGCAGTACTTC
>-|TRBJ1-1|TRBV6-1|few
CASSPQGATEAFF
TGTGCCAGCAGTCCCCAAGGTGCCACTGAAGCTTTCTTT
>-|TRBJ1-1|TRBV2|few
CASSAVVGNTEAFF
TGTGCCAGCAGCGCAGTGGTCGGGAACACTGAAGCTTTCTTT
>-|TRBJ1-1|TRBV20-1|-
CSAILSGIGTEAFF
TGCAGTGCCATATTATCGGGGATCGGAACTGAAGCTTTCTTT
>-|TRBJ1-6|TRBV7-2|-
CASSRSSGVGSPLHF
TGTGCCAGCAGCAGGTCTTCAGGGGTGGGCTCACCCCTCCACTTT
>-|TRBJ1-5|TRBV10-3|-
CAISEVGSNLFRGWTQHF
TGTGCCATCAGTGAGGTGGGTTCTAACTTGTTTCGGGGTTGGACCCAGCATTTT
>-|TRBJ1-4|TRBV6-5|many
CASSRRATNEKLFF
TGTGCCAGCAGTAGGAGGGCAACTAATGAAAAACTGTTTTTT
>TRBD1|TRBJ1-2|TRBV6-5|few
CASSILRDSYGYTF
TGTGCCAGCAGTATCCTCCGGGACAGCTATGGCTACACCTTC
>-|TRBJ2-1|TRBV5-8|-
CASSLVPPPDNEQFF
TGTGCCAGCAGCTTGGTGCCTCCGCCGGACAATGAGCAGTTCTTC
>-|TRBJ2-3|TRBV6-1|many
CASRRGTYTDTQYF
TGTGCCAGCAGACGGGGAACGTACACAGATACGCAGTATTTT
>TRBD2|TRBJ2-3|TRBV20-1|-
CSASAASGHADTQYF
TGCAGTGCTAGTGCGGCTAGCGGGCATGCAGATACGCAGTATTTT
>-|TRBJ2-3|TRBV7-9|many
CASSLLTLVYTDTQYF
TGTGCCAGCAGCTTACTGACACTCGTTTACACAGATACGCAGTATTTT
>-|TRBJ2-7|TRBV18|many
CASSRGDSTYEQYF
TGTGCCAGCTCACGGGGGGACTCAACCTACGAGCAGTACTTC